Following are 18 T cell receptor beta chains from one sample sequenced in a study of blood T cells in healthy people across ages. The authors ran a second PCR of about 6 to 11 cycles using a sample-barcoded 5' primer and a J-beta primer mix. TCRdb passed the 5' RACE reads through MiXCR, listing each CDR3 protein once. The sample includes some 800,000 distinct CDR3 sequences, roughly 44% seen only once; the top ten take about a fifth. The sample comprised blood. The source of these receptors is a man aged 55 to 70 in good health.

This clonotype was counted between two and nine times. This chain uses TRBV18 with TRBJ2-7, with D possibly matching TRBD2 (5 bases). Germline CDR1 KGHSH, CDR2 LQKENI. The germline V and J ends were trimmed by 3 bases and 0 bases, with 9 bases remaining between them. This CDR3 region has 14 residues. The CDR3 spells CASSPTNPSYEQYF. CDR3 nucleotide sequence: TGTGCCAGCTCACCGACTAACCCCTCCTACGAGCAGTACTTC.

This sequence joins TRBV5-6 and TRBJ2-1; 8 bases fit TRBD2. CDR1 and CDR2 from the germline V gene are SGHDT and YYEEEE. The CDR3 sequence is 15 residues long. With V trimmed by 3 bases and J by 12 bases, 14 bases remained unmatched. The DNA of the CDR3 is TGTGCCAGCAGCTCCGGGGGTGTGAGCGGGGGATCGCAGTTCTTC. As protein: CASSSGGVSGGSQFF.

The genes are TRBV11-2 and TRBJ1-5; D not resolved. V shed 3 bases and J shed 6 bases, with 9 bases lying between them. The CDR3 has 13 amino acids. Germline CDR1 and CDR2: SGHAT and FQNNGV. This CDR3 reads CASSFVLSQPQHF. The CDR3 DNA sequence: TGTGCCAGCAGCTTTGTCTTAAGTCAGCCCCAGCATTTT.

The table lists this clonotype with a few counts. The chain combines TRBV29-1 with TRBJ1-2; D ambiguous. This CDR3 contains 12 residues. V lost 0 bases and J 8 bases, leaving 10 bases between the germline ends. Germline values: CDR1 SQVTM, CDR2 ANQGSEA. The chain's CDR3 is CSVEEAVEGYTF. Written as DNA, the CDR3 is TGCAGCGTTGAAGAGGCAGTTGAAGGCTACACCTTC.

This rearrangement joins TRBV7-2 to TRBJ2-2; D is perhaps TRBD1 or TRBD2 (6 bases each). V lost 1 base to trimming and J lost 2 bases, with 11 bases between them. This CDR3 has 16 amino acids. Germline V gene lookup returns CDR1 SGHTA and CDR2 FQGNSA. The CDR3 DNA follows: TGTGCCAGCAGCTTAGTCCACGGGGGCAACACCGGGGAGCTGTTTTTT. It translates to CASSLVHGGNTGELFF.

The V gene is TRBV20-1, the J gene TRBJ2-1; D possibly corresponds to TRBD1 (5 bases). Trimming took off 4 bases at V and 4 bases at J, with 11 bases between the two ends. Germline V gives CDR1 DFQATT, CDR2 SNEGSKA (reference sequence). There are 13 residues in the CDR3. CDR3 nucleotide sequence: TGCAGTGCTACCCGCAGGGAATACAATGAGCAGTTCTTC. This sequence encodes CSATRREYNEQFF.

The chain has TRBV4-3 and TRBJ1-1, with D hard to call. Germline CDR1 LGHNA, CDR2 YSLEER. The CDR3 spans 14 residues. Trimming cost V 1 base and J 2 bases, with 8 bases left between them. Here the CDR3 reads CASSQVTGNTEAFF. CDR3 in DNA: TGCGCCAGCAGCCAAGTAACGGGTAACACTGAAGCTTTCTTT.

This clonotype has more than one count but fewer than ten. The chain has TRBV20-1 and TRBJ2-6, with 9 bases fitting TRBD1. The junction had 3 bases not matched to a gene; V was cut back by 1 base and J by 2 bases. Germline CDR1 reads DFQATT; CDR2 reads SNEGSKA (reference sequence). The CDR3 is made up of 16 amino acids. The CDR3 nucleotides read TGCAGTGCTAGAGGGGACAGGGTTCCTGGGGCCAACGTCCTGACTTTC. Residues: CSARGDRVPGANVLTF.

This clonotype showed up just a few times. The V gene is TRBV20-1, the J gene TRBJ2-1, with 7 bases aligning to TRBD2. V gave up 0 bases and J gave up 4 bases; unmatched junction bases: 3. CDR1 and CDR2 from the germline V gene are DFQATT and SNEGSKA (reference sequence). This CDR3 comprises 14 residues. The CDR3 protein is CSARDLADYNEQFF. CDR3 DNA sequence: TGCAGTGCTAGAGATCTAGCGGATTACAATGAGCAGTTCTTC.

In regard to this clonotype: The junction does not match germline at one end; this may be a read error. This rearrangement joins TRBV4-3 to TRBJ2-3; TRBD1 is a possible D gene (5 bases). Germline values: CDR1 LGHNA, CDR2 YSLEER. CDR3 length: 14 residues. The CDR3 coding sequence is TGCGCCAGCAGCCACCATACAGGCACGGATACGCAGTATTTT. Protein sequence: CASSHHTGTDTQYF.

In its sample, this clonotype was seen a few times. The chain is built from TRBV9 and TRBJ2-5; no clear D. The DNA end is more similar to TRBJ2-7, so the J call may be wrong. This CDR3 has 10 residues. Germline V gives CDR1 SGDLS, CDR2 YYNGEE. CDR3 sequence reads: CASVAHEQYF. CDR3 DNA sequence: TGTGCCAGCGTGGCCCACGAGCAGTACTTC.

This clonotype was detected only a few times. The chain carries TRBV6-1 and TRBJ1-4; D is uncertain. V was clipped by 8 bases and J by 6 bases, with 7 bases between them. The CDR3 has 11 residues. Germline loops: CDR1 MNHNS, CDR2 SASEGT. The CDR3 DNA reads TGTGCCAGCGTGAGGGATGAAAAACTGTTTTTT. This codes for CASVRDEKLFF.

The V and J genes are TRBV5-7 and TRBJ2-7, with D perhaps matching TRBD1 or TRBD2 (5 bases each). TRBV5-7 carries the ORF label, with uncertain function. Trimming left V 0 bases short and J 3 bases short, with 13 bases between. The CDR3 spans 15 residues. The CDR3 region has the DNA TGTGCCAGCAGCTTGGCTACGAGGGGTTACTACGAGCAGTACTTC. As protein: CASSLATRGYYEQYF.

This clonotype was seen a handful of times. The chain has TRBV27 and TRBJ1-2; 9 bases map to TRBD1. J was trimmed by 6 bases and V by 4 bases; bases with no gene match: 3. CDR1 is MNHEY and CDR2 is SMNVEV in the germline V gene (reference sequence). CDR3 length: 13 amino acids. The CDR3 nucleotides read TGTGCCAGCAGTTATAACAGGGGGCATGGCTACACCTTC. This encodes CASSYNRGHGYTF.

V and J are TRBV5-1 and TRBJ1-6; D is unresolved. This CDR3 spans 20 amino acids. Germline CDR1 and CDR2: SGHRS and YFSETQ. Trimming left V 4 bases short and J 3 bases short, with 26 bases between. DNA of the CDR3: TGCGCCAGCAGCCGCGAAGCCCAGACTCCCTTGATTGACTATAATTCACCCCTCCACTTT. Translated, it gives CASSREAQTPLIDYNSPLHF.

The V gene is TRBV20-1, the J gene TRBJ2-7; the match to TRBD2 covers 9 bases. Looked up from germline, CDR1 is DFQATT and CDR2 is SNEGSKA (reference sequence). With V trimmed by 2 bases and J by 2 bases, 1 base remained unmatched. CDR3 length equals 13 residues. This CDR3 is CSARLAGPYEQYF. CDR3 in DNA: TGCAGTGCTAGACTAGCGGGGCCCTACGAGCAGTACTTC.

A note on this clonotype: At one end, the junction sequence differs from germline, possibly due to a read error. CDR3 residues: CASSEATGALERYVNQPQHF. The CDR3 DNA follows: TGTGCCAGCAGTGAAGCAACGGGTGCCTTAGAGAGATACGTGAATCAGCCTCAGCATTTT. The chain joins TRBV6-1 to TRBJ1-5; the D is unclear. Germline V gives CDR1 MNHNS, CDR2 SASEGT. The CDR3 runs 20 residues.

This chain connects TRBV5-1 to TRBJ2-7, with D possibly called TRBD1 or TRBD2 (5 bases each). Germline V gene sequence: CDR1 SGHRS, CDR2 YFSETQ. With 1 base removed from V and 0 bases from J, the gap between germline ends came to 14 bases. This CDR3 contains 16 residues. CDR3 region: CASSLPPGRSSYEQYF. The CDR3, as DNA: TGCGCCAGCAGCTTGCCACCGGGACGGAGCTCCTACGAGCAGTACTTC.